This T cell receptor (beta chain) was documented in a study of T cells in women clearing cervical HPV infection (dated by TCRdb to the late 2010s). Turning to the overall study: The cases were around 23 women with histologically confirmed HPV16-related CIN3 or worse, and 2 of those women had invasive cancers. Controls were 25 or so women whose single incident HPV16 infection cleared within 12 months without precancer or cancer developing. Case blood was taken at the visit when the lesion was first identified, whereas control blood was taken when infection was no longer detected. For cases, the median interval between lesion detection and blood sampling was roughly 150 days, with an interquartile range of roughly 80 to 230 days. Because only a few women had HLA typing data, the possibility that HLA type acted as a confounder could not be ruled out. An exploratory proof-of-principle case-control study, nested within the Guanacaste HPV Natural History Study in Costa Rica, was conducted to compare TCR repertoires across cervical HPV16 outcomes. Cases were matched to controls by age within five years and by the year the sample was collected. Cases had a median age of approximately 35 years and controls had a median age of around 40, with no significant differences in baseline characteristics. The parent cohort enrolled approximately 9,200 women aged 18 or older in Guanacaste, Costa Rica, during about 1993 to 1994 and followed them for 7 to 8 years. Five blinded duplicates per group were added as quality controls, so that approximately 60 samples were obtained: around 50 participants and 10 replicates. Results the study describes overall, beyond this receptor: Cases were distinguished from controls with an estimated AUC of approximately 0.8 by random forest classifiers combining richness and V gene abundances. The cross-sectional design could not show whether associations preceded infection or resulted from it; effector/memory subsets and HPV-specific T cells were not isolated. T-cell numbers per sample were unknown, so richness differences could reflect varying T-cell content rather than repertoire biology. TCR repertoire richness was significantly higher in CIN3+ cases than in controls across sequencing depths, while evenness did not differ. TRBV6-7 relative abundance was lower in cases than in controls (around 0.11% versus 0.15%; Bonferroni P = 0.0008).

As to this clone: Its antigen specificity is not known. The read comes to an end 3 residues before the CDR3 does, leaving the germline J gene to fill in the end.

TCR beta CDR3 regions were amplified by multiplex PCR from an average of approximately 1,200 ng genomic DNA per sample using the immunoSEQ assay. The assay corrected primer bias using a complete synthetic TCR repertoire to establish an amplification baseline. The amplicons were sequenced using the Illumina platform. The paper's data handling went like this. Sequences were error-corrected by clustering with frequency ratios and a modified nearest-neighbor algorithm and were then analyzed in the immunoSEQ Analyzer with IMGT gene definitions. At each rarefaction depth, TCR richness and evenness were averaged across 20 rarefaction repeats, and samples with fewer sequences than that depth were excluded. Wilcoxon rank sum tests with FDR correction were used to compare relative abundances of V, D and J genes between the groups. In the blinded duplicates, the intraclass correlation was approximately 95% for TCR richness and averaged about 80% across 65 to 85 gene segments. The table was pulled from immuneACCESS by TCRdb, which kept in-frame rearrangements only. Such tables lose some clones; where checked, under half of the loss comes from unresolved V genes, and the rest has no known cause. That table gives V, J and clone size, and the DNA gave D and trimming. The data table for this sample lists 15,000 or so clones. About 10% of the sample is held by the ten biggest clonotypes.

From cysteine to phenylalanine, the CDR3 is 13 amino acids long. The DNA has 30 bases, all within the CDR3, and is read from base 1. Taken from the germline V gene (reference sequence), the CDR1 and CDR2 loops are GTSNPN and SVGIG. Relative to germline, V is 8 bases shorter and J is 2 bases shorter, with 13 bases between their ends. Every participant had a single incident cervical HPV16 infection, and prevalent HPV16 infections were excluded. Cervical HPV DNA was detected with MY09/MY11 PCR, and genotyping was done by dot-blot hybridization. Roughly 16 mL of heparinized blood were centrifuged, and the buffy coat was split into aliquots, frozen at -30 degrees C, and then kept at -80 degrees C. QIAGEN kits were used to extract genomic DNA from buffy coat specimens.

The sequence is built from TRBV30 and TRBJ1-5; possibly the D gene is TRBD1, per 5 matching bases. This sequence was found in a woman between 18 and 69 years old with a cervical HPV16 infection that either progressed to CIN3+ or cleared (not recorded which). Sequencing was carried out using blood buffy coat. Incomplete CDR3 DNA: TGTGCCCTGGGGCAGTTGGGCAATCAGCCC. Its protein is CALGQLGNQP. The full-length CDR3 reads as CALGQLGNQPQHF. With the rest looked up from the reference TRBV30 and TRBJ1-5 genes rather than sequenced, the full variable domain is SQTIHQWPATLVQPVGSPLSLECTVEGTSNPNLYWYRQAAGRGLQLLFYSVGIGQISSEVPQNLSASRPQDRQFILSSKKLLLSDSGFYLCALGQLGNQPQHFGDGTRLSIL.